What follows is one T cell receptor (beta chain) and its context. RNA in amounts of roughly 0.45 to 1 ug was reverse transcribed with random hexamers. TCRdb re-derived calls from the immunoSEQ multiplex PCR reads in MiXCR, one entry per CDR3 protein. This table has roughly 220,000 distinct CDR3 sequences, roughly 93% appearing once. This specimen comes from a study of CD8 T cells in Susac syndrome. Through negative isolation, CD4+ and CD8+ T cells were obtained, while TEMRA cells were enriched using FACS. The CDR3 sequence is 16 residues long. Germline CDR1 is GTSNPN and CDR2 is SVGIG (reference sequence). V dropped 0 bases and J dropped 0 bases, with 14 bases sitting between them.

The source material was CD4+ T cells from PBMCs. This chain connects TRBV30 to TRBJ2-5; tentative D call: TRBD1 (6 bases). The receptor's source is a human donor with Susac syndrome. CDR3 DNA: TGTGCCTGGAGTGTACCAACAGGGAAGTACCAAGAGACCCAGTACTTC. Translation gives CAWSVPTGKYQETQYF.